One and the same sample provided the 27 T cell receptor beta chains below, sequenced in a study of OX40 agonist ivuxolimab in advanced cancers. Sequencing used immunoSEQ multiplex PCR; TCRdb keeps in-frame clones, though not all of them. The sample shows approximately 21,000 clones, approximately 83% of them seen only once. This material consisted of CD4+ or CD8+ T cells sorted from blood, taken in a trial of the OX40 agonist ivuxolimab. The receptors here all came from an adult with an advanced solid tumor such as melanoma, head and neck, liver or kidney cancer.

This clone was detected only a few times. The V and J genes are TRBV6-6 and TRBJ2-1; 8 nucleotides line up with TRBD1. Per the germline V gene, CDR1 is MNHNY and CDR2 is SVGAGI (reference sequence). After removal of 7 bases from V and 4 bases from J, the junction contained 9 bases not matched to a gene. The CDR3 contains 15 residues. The CDR3: CASTAYGTGYNEQFF. The CDR3 DNA reads as TGTGCCAGCACAGCCTATGGGACAGGTTACAATGAGCAGTTCTTC.

V is TRBV5-1 and J is TRBJ2-5; D not certain. The V end lost 5 bases, the J end lost 8 bases, and 7 bases lay between the germline ends. Germline CDR1 and CDR2: SGHRS and YFSETQ. The CDR3 consists of 10 residues. The CDR3 DNA reads TGCGCCAGCAGGCCTTTAACCCAGTACTTC. It codes for CASRPLTQYF.

This clone is medium-sized. The chain couples TRBV19 to TRBJ2-7; 11 bases fit TRBD2. Per germline, CDR1 LNHDA and CDR2 SQIVND (reference sequence). CDR3 size: 17 residues. J gave up 0 bases and V 6 bases, and 10 bases lay outside the gene matches. CDR3 region: CASSLTGLAVTSYEQYF. The CDR3 nucleotides read TGTGCCAGTAGCCTCACGGGACTAGCGGTAACCTCCTACGAGCAGTACTTC.

The chain couples TRBV11-2 to TRBJ2-5; D call uncertain. There are 15 residues in the CDR3. Trimming removed 7 bases at V and 1 base at J, with 16 bases between. Per germline, CDR1 SGHAT and CDR2 FQNNGV. CDR3 DNA: TGTGCCAGCACCGCCGGAGAAGGGTCCCAAGAGACCCAGTACTTC. Translating gives CASTAGEGSQETQYF. Filled out from reference TRBV11-2 and TRBJ2-5, the complete variable domain reads EAGVAQSPRYKIIEKRQSVAFWCNPISGHATLYWYQQILGQGPKLLIQFQNNGVVDDSQLPKDRFSAERLKGVDSTLKIQPAKLEDSAVYLCASTAGEGSQETQYFGPGTRLLVL.

This clone was seen once. The genes are TRBV29-1 and TRBJ1-3, with D possibly TRBD1 on 5 matching bases. V was pared by 4 bases and J by 3 bases, with 10 bases between. CDR1 SQVTM and CDR2 ANQGSEA come from the germline V gene. This CDR3 region has 13 residues. The CDR3, as DNA: TGCAGCGTTGGGGGCAGCTATGGAAACACCATATATTTT. Translating gives CSVGGSYGNTIYF.

This chain's CDR3 is CASRGTGVSGYTF. The CDR3 bases are TGTGCCAGTAGGGGGACAGGGGTTTCTGGCTACACCTTC. The gene calls are TRBV19 and TRBJ1-2; 10 bases are a match to TRBD1. CDR1 is LNHDA and CDR2 is SQIVND in the germline V gene (reference sequence). V shed 6 bases and J 7 bases; nucleotides not matched to a gene: 5. The CDR3 runs to 13 residues. Full variable domain (remainder filled in from reference TRBV19 and TRBJ1-2): DGGITQSPKYLFRKEGQNVTLSCEQNLNHDAMYWYRQDPGQGLRLIYYSQIVNDFQKGDIAEGYSVSREKKESFPLTVTSAQKNPTAFYLCASRGTGVSGYTFGSGTRLTVV.

V gene TRBV7-6 combines with J gene TRBJ2-2, with D possibly matching TRBD1 (6 bases). V was clipped by 1 base and J by 1 base, with 13 bases between them. The CDR3 is made up of 17 amino acids. Per the germline V gene, CDR1 is SGHVS and CDR2 is FNYEAQ. The CDR3 nucleotides read TGTGCCAGCAGCTTAGATTTGGGGACACTGAACACCGGGGAGCTGTTTTTT. Translated: CASSLDLGTLNTGELFF.

By share, this clone counts as medium-sized. The rearrangement links TRBV28 to TRBJ2-7; TRBD2 agrees at 14 bases. The CDR3 has 16 amino acids. The germline gives CDR1 MDHEN, CDR2 SYDVKM. V lost 2 bases, J lost 4 bases, and 4 bases stayed unmatched. The CDR3 sequence is CASSLARTSGGYEQYF. Here the CDR3 DNA reads TGTGCCAGCAGTTTAGCTCGGACTAGCGGGGGGTACGAGCAGTACTTC.

This chain connects TRBV30 to TRBJ1-2, with TRBD1 matching over 9 bases. J gave up 8 bases and V 3 bases, and 4 bases lay outside the gene matches. The length of the CDR3 is 12 residues. Germline V CDR1 and CDR2: GTSNPN, SVGIG (reference sequence). The CDR3 bases are TGTGCCTGGAGGGAGGGACAGGGAGGCTACACCTTC. Residues: CAWREGQGGYTF.

The CDR3, as DNA: TGTGCCAGTACGGGACTAGCGGGAGGGCCACAGTACTTC. Protein product: CASTGLAGGPQYF. The chain couples TRBV19 to TRBJ2-7; 16 positions match TRBD2. The CDR3 runs to 13 residues. Looked up from germline, CDR1 is LNHDA and CDR2 is SQIVND (reference sequence). J lost 10 bases, V lost 7 bases, and 4 bases had no gene match.

The chain recombines TRBV19 with TRBJ2-7; 8 bases are a match to TRBD2. CDR3 length equals 14 residues. Germline loops: CDR1 LNHDA, CDR2 SQIVND (reference sequence). V trimming: 4 bases; J trimming: 6 bases; junction bases outside the gene matches: 8. In nucleotides, the CDR3 is TGTGCCAGTAGTAGCTCGGGAGGGCCGAGCGAGCAGTACTTC. It yields the protein CASSSSGGPSEQYF.

CDR3 coding DNA: TGTGCCAGCAGTTCACTTGGAGGGGCCGGACAAGAGACCCAGTACTTC. This codes for CASSSLGGAGQETQYF. The chain has TRBV27 and TRBJ2-5; D might be TRBD2 (6 bases). Germline-derived CDR1 and CDR2 are MNHEY and SMNVEV (reference sequence). This CDR3 contains 16 residues. V was pared by 4 bases and J by 2 bases, with 17 bases between.

V usage is TRBV5-6 and J usage is TRBJ2-3; TRBD2 matches at 11 bases. There are 17 residues in the CDR3. V shed 3 bases, J shed 2 bases, and the junction held 8 bases outside the gene matches. Germline lookup yields CDR1 SGHDT and CDR2 YYEEEE. This CDR3 reads CASSSRPGLAVTDTQYF. DNA for the CDR3: TGTGCCAGCAGCTCCCGACCGGGACTAGCGGTCACAGATACGCAGTATTTT.

The chain uses TRBV7-3 and TRBJ2-3; D is unresolved. CDR1 SGHTA and CDR2 FQGTGA come from the germline V gene. Trimming stripped 1 base from V and 1 base from J, with 6 bases between. The CDR3 extends over 14 amino acids. The CDR3 region is CASSLSPGTDTQYF. Written as DNA, the CDR3 is TGTGCCAGCAGCTTAAGCCCGGGCACAGATACGCAGTATTTT.

The V and J genes are TRBV7-9 and TRBJ2-1; 14 nucleotides align to TRBD2. Looked up from germline, CDR1 is SEHNR and CDR2 is FQNEAQ (reference sequence). CDR3 size: 12 residues. The J segment lost 15 bases and the V segment lost 4 bases, leaving 2 bases of the junction unmatched. The CDR3: CASSYGTSGGFF. The CDR3 region has the DNA TGTGCCAGCAGCTATGGGACTAGCGGGGGGTTCTTC.

J is TRBJ1-2 and V is TRBV13; maybe TRBD1 (6 bases). The germline V gene has CDR1 PRHDT and CDR2 FYEKMQ (reference sequence). The V gene lost 9 bases and the J gene lost 6 bases, with 14 bases spanning the gap. The CDR3 contains 12 residues. The DNA of the CDR3 is TGTGCCAGTAAGGGGGAATGGAATGGCTACACCTTC. This gives the protein CASKGEWNGYTF.

J is TRBJ2-1 and V is TRBV29-1; 10 nucleotides agree with TRBD2. The CDR3 runs to 13 residues. Trimming removed 7 bases from V and 5 bases from J; junction bases left unmatched: 5. Germline V gene lookup returns CDR1 SQVTM and CDR2 ANQGSEA. CDR3 sequence (DNA): TGCAGCGCCGGGACTAGCGTTGACAATGAGCAGTTCTTC. Encoded protein: CSAGTSVDNEQFF.

Details on this clone: Other DNA sequences within the sample encode an identical CDR3. The gene calls are TRBV29-1 and TRBJ2-7, with D unresolved. Germline values: CDR1 SQVTM, CDR2 ANQGSEA. V was clipped by 0 bases and J by 4 bases, with 4 bases between them. The CDR3 has 11 amino acids. CDR3 amino acids: CSVEDQYEQYF. The CDR3, as DNA: TGCAGCGTTGAAGACCAGTACGAGCAGTACTTC.

V is TRBV27 and J is TRBJ2-3; tentative D call: TRBD2 (5 bases). V was shortened by 6 bases and J by 2 bases, with 15 bases between the two germline ends. The CDR3 sequence is 15 residues long. Germline values: CDR1 MNHEY, CDR2 SMNVEV (reference sequence). This chain's CDR3 is CASRPQGSYTDTQYF. CDR3 nucleotide sequence: TGTGCCAGCAGGCCGCAAGGGAGTTACACAGATACGCAGTATTTT.

This sequence joins TRBV28 and TRBJ2-7; perhaps TRBD2 as D (6 bases). The CDR3 spans 16 residues. CDR1 and CDR2 from the germline V gene are MDHEN and SYDVKM. Trimming pared 3 bases from V and 1 base from J, leaving 16 bases between. CDR3 amino acids: CASSFAGFGGSYEQYF. The CDR3 DNA reads TGTGCCAGCAGTTTTGCGGGGTTCGGTGGGTCCTACGAGCAGTACTTC.

The chain has TRBV6-5 and TRBJ1-5, with 8 bases matching TRBD1. Germline V gives CDR1 MNHEY, CDR2 SVGAGI. CDR3 length: 14 residues. V was clipped by 5 bases and J by 7 bases; unmatched bases: 7. The CDR3, as DNA: TGTGCCAGCAGTGCAGACAGGGGATACCAGCCCCAGCATTTT. This gives the protein CASSADRGYQPQHF.

This rearrangement joins TRBV29-1 to TRBJ2-7; D unresolved. CDR1 is SQVTM and CDR2 is ANQGSEA in the germline V gene. V gave up 7 bases and J gave up 2 bases, with 15 bases separating them. The CDR3 sequence is 13 residues long. The CDR3 here is CSAVGQVTYEQYF. The CDR3 DNA follows: TGCAGCGCCGTAGGGCAGGTCACCTACGAGCAGTACTTC.

As regards this clone: Other DNA sequences in this sample translate to the same CDR3. This rearrangement joins TRBV4-1 to TRBJ2-7; 7 nucleotides line up with TRBD1. Germline V gene sequence: CDR1 MGHRA, CDR2 YSYEKL. The trim removed 1 base at V and 1 base at J, leaving 1 base unmatched. The CDR3 is 14 amino acids. The CDR3 region has the DNA TGCGCCAGCAGCCAAGGACAGGGATCCTACGAGCAGTACTTC. Translation gives CASSQGQGSYEQYF.

The count of this clone is one. The chain has TRBV29-1 and TRBJ1-2, with D possibly matching TRBD1 (5 bases). The CDR3 contains 13 residues. Germline CDR1 reads SQVTM; CDR2 reads ANQGSEA. V was shortened by 4 bases and J by 4 bases, with 13 bases between the two germline ends. Here the CDR3 reads CSVVVGTSYGYTF. The CDR3 DNA reads TGCAGCGTTGTCGTGGGGACCTCCTATGGCTACACCTTC.

The CDR3 bases are TGTGCCTGGTCGGACAGGGGCGGCCTGCACTCTGGAAACACCATATATTTT. It specifies CAWSDRGGLHSGNTIYF. The V and J genes are TRBV5-4 and TRBJ1-3, with 9 nucleotides matching TRBD1. The CDR3 sequence is 17 residues long. Trimming at V came to 10 bases and at J to 0 bases, leaving 14 bases not matched to a gene. CDR1 and CDR2 (germline): SGHNT, YYREEE (reference sequence).

The V gene is TRBV7-9, the J gene TRBJ1-2, with D possibly matching TRBD1 (5 bases). The CDR3 spans 14 residues. Germline lookup yields CDR1 SEHNR and CDR2 FQNEAQ (reference sequence). V lost 1 base, J lost 7 bases, and 13 bases lay in between. The CDR3 reads CASSLGGRQSGYTF. In DNA, the CDR3 is TGTGCCAGCAGCTTAGGGGGGAGACAGTCTGGCTACACCTTC.

CDR3 amino acids: CASSLEGTGVPRDGYTF. In DNA form, the CDR3 reads TGTGCCAGCAGCCTCGAGGGGACAGGGGTGCCTCGGGATGGCTACACCTTC. The rearrangement joins TRBV11-1 to TRBJ1-2; 10 bases fit TRBD1. With 5 bases clipped from V and 6 bases from J, the junction kept 15 bases outside the gene matches. The CDR3 contains 17 residues. Germline-derived CDR1 and CDR2 are SGHAT and FQDESV (reference sequence).